This TCR beta chain is from a study of T cell changes during pregnancy in multiple sclerosis. The V gene end was trimmed by 1 base and the J gene end by 4 bases; junction bases not matched to a gene: 7. Germline V gene sequence: CDR1 SGHTA, CDR2 FQGTGA. This CDR3 region has 15 residues. The repertoire was sequenced with immunoSEQ multiplex PCR; TCRdb's copy has only in-frame clones and lacks some. The data show about 36,000 clones, approximately 93% seen once. This material consisted of CD4+ T cells from peripheral blood mononuclear cells, taken in the first trimester of pregnancy. The TCR originated in a female donor with multiple sclerosis, enrolled in a pregnancy study. This chain uses TRBV7-3 with TRBJ2-7; TRBD1 aligns across 7 bases. The CDR3 protein is CASSLSGTAPYEQYF. DNA for the CDR3: TGTGCCAGCAGCTTAAGTGGGACAGCCCCGTACGAGCAGTACTTC.